Shown below are 32 T cell receptor beta chains from a single sample sequenced in a study of Tregs in tolerant kidney transplant recipients. TCRdb keeps only in-frame clones here, not all; method: immunoSEQ multiplex PCR. The table has tens of thousands of clones, about 89% seen once. Sequencing used Tregs from blood. The source of these receptors is a human donor in good health.

V and J are TRBV28 and TRBJ2-7; D is ambiguous. The V end lost 2 bases, the J end lost 3 bases, and 14 bases lay between the germline ends. The CDR3 sequence is 15 residues long. CDR1 MDHEN and CDR2 SYDVKM come from the germline V gene. CDR3 DNA sequence: TGTGCCAGCAGTTTACCCTCGTCCATGGTCTACGAGCAGTACTTC. Translating it yields CASSLPSSMVYEQYF.

This clone has a handful of counts. This chain connects TRBV7-9 to TRBJ2-5; 8 bases agree with TRBD2. CDR1 and CDR2 (germline): SEHNR, FQNEAQ (reference sequence). J lost 5 bases, V lost 5 bases, and 13 bases had no gene match. CDR3 length equals 16 residues. CDR3 nucleotide sequence: TGTGCCAGCAGCACCGGTCGAGCGGGGGCCCCGGAGACCCAGTACTTC. Its protein is CASSTGRAGAPETQYF.

A few counts support this clone. This rearrangement joins TRBV5-1 to TRBJ2-7; D is uncertain. Germline loops: CDR1 SGHRS, CDR2 YFSETQ. The CDR3 is 12 amino acids. V was trimmed by 4 bases and J by 6 bases, leaving 11 bases between them. CDR3 protein: CASSPSKLEQYF. CDR3 bases: TGCGCCAGCAGCCCGTCTAAGCTCGAGCAGTACTTC.

The table lists this clone with a count of one. The chain has TRBV18 and TRBJ1-1; D is uncertain. The CDR3 has 14 amino acids. The germline V gene encodes CDR1 KGHSH and CDR2 LQKENI. V was trimmed by 3 bases and J by 8 bases, leaving 16 bases between them. The CDR3, as DNA: TGTGCCAGCTCACCTAGGGAGGCGGGAGCCGAAGCTTTCTTT. It encodes CASSPREAGAEAFF.

Only one count was recorded for this clone. The rearrangement links TRBV10-1 to TRBJ2-1, with D possibly TRBD1 on 5 matching bases. Germline values: CDR1 WNHNN, CDR2 SYGVQD (reference sequence). V was clipped by 0 bases and J by 1 base, with 7 bases between them. The CDR3 runs to 15 residues. The CDR3 DNA reads TGCGCCAGCAGTGAGTCAAGGACATCCTACAATGAGCAGTTCTTC. Its protein is CASSESRTSYNEQFF.

V usage is TRBV25-1 and J usage is TRBJ1-2; a possible D gene is TRBD1 (5 bases). V was clipped by 3 bases and J by 4 bases, with 15 bases between them. The germline CDR1 and CDR2 sequences are MGHDK and SYGVNS. This CDR3 spans 15 amino acids. For the CDR3, the DNA is TGTGCCAGCAGTGATTCCGGGACTCCTGTCTATGGCTACACCTTC. Its protein is CASSDSGTPVYGYTF.

The chain joins TRBV5-1 to TRBJ1-1; maybe TRBD1 (6 bases). V was clipped by 4 bases and J by 6 bases, with 10 bases between them. Germline loops: CDR1 SGHRS, CDR2 YFSETQ. This CDR3 is 12 amino acids long. CDR3 DNA sequence: TGCGCCAGCAGCGTTACAGGGCCTGAAGCTTTCTTT. Its protein product is CASSVTGPEAFF.

This chain links TRBV19 with TRBJ2-2; D gene unclear. Germline CDR1 is LNHDA and CDR2 is SQIVND (reference sequence). V dropped 7 bases and J dropped 3 bases, with 15 bases sitting between them. This CDR3 region has 15 residues. CDR3 DNA: TGTGCCAGTAATAATGGGGTATGGGACACCGGGGAGCTGTTTTTT. Amino acids: CASNNGVWDTGELFF.

This chain connects TRBV10-1 to TRBJ1-1; D unresolved. This CDR3 has 14 amino acids. The V end lost 3 bases, the J end lost 2 bases, and 10 bases lay between the germline ends. Germline CDR1 and CDR2: WNHNN and SYGVQD (reference sequence). The CDR3 protein is CASSDGPPNTEAFF. CDR3 sequence (DNA): TGCGCCAGCAGTGATGGACCTCCCAACACTGAAGCTTTCTTT.

The chain links TRBV15 to TRBJ2-5, with 7 bases identical to TRBD1. V trimming: 3 bases; J trimming: 4 bases; junction bases outside the gene matches: 8. This CDR3 spans 15 amino acids. The germline CDR1 and CDR2 sequences are LNHNV and YYDKDF (reference sequence). The CDR3 sequence is CATSSPDRFPETQYF. CDR3 coding DNA: TGTGCCACCAGCAGTCCGGACAGGTTCCCAGAGACCCAGTACTTC.

The chain has TRBV5-1 and TRBJ2-7; D is perhaps TRBD1 or TRBD2 (6 bases each). The germline V gene encodes CDR1 SGHRS and CDR2 YFSETQ. This CDR3 spans 13 amino acids. Trimming left V 5 bases short and J 0 bases short, with 9 bases between. CDR3 sequence: CASRGGSSYEQYF. CDR3 sequence (DNA): TGCGCCAGCAGGGGGGGCAGCTCCTACGAGCAGTACTTC.

The rearrangement links TRBV14 to TRBJ1-2; TRBD1 matches 7 bases. The CDR3 has 16 amino acids. With V trimmed by 4 bases and J by 0 bases, 8 bases remained unmatched. Germline values: CDR1 SGHDN, CDR2 FVKESK. DNA for the CDR3: TGTGCCAGCAGCCCCCTGGAGGGACAGTCTAACTATGGCTACACCTTC. Amino acid sequence: CASSPLEGQSNYGYTF.

The chain combines TRBV6-5 with TRBJ2-5; 7 positions match TRBD1. Germline CDR1 and CDR2: MNHEY and SVGAGI. The V gene end was trimmed by 3 bases and the J gene end by 4 bases; junction bases not matched to a gene: 8. This CDR3 is built from 15 residues. CDR3 sequence: CASSYFGQVRETQYF. In DNA, the CDR3 is TGTGCCAGCAGTTATTTTGGACAGGTCCGAGAGACCCAGTACTTC.

The V gene is TRBV18, the J gene TRBJ1-4; D might be TRBD1 (6 bases). Trimming cost V 3 bases and J 2 bases, with 22 bases left between them. The CDR3 length is 19 residues. In germline, CDR1 is KGHSH, CDR2 LQKENI. CDR3 in amino acids: CASSPTTGSHSGTNEKLFF. For the CDR3, the DNA is TGTGCCAGCTCACCTACCACAGGGAGCCATTCTGGGACTAATGAAAAACTGTTTTTT.

The chain joins TRBV5-1 to TRBJ2-7; D gene uncertain. The CDR3 length is 14 residues. The germline V gene has CDR1 SGHRS and CDR2 YFSETQ. The V end was cut by 5 bases, the J end by 3 bases, with 15 bases between. The CDR3 sequence: CASREGPTIYEQYF. The CDR3 DNA reads as TGCGCCAGCAGAGAAGGACCTACCATCTACGAGCAGTACTTC.

The chain joins TRBV29-1 to TRBJ1-2; maybe TRBD1 (6 bases). The CDR3 runs 14 residues. The V gene lost 4 bases and the J gene lost 0 bases, with 12 bases spanning the gap. Germline lookup yields CDR1 SQVTM and CDR2 ANQGSEA. CDR3 bases: TGCAGCGTTGTAACAGGGTTTTCTAACTATGGCTACACCTTC. Its translation is CSVVTGFSNYGYTF.

The chain is built from TRBV4-2 and TRBJ1-5; D remains ambiguous. Germline lookup yields CDR1 LGHNA and CDR2 YNFKEQ. Trimming left V 1 base short and J 4 bases short, with 17 bases between. This CDR3 comprises 17 residues. The CDR3 loop reads CASSQGTGLNKNQPQHF. DNA of the CDR3: TGTGCCAGCAGCCAAGGCACCGGGTTGAATAAAAATCAGCCCCAGCATTTT.

There are a few counts of this clone. The V and J genes are TRBV19 and TRBJ1-1, with TRBD1 matching over 10 bases. The CDR3 length is 14 residues. Germline loops: CDR1 LNHDA, CDR2 SQIVND (reference sequence). J lost 6 bases, V lost 10 bases, and 11 bases had no gene match. The CDR3 sequence is CATVSDRGPSEAFF. Here the CDR3 DNA reads TGTGCCACCGTCTCCGACAGGGGGCCCTCTGAAGCTTTCTTT.

This clone came up a few times. The chain links TRBV6-5 to TRBJ1-2; D is possibly TRBD1 (5 bases). CDR3 length: 14 residues. The V end lost 0 bases, the J end lost 9 bases, and 14 bases lay between the germline ends. Germline CDR1 reads MNHEY; CDR2 reads SVGAGI. Here the CDR3 DNA reads TGTGCCAGCAGTTACTCCGGGACGGGACGCCGCTACACCTTC. Translating it yields CASSYSGTGRRYTF.

This chain uses TRBV27 with TRBJ2-1; a possible D gene is TRBD1 (6 bases). Trimming took off 6 bases at V and 7 bases at J, with 16 bases between the two ends. The CDR3 loop spans 14 amino acids. Per germline, CDR1 MNHEY and CDR2 SMNVEV (reference sequence). CDR3 nucleotide sequence: TGTGCCAGCAGGTGGGGGCGAAATAGGAATGAGCAGTTCTTC. It specifies CASRWGRNRNEQFF.

The chain links TRBV19 to TRBJ1-1; unclear D gene. Trimming stripped 3 bases from V and 0 bases from J, with 14 bases between. The CDR3 extends over 16 amino acids. CDR1 is LNHDA, CDR2 SQIVND, per germline (reference sequence). The CDR3 loop reads CASSMRMGRVNTEAFF. The CDR3 DNA follows: TGTGCCAGTAGTATGAGGATGGGCAGAGTGAACACTGAAGCTTTCTTT.

This rearrangement joins TRBV19 to TRBJ2-7; 12 nucleotides match TRBD2. J lost 3 bases, V lost 2 bases, and 8 bases had no gene match. Germline V CDR1 and CDR2: LNHDA, SQIVND (reference sequence). This CDR3 comprises 17 residues. CDR3 in DNA: TGTGCCAGTAGTATAAGTAAGCTAGCGGGAGGGCTCTACGAGCAGTACTTC. It specifies CASSISKLAGGLYEQYF.

The CDR3 nucleotides are TGTGCCACCAGCAGCCCGGGACAGGGTTTAGGTTCACCCCTCCACTTT. This translates into CATSSPGQGLGSPLHF. V and J are TRBV15 and TRBJ1-6; 9 bases are a match to TRBD1. The CDR3 consists of 16 residues. V shed 3 bases and J 9 bases; nucleotides not matched to a gene: 9. Germline loops: CDR1 LNHNV, CDR2 YYDKDF (reference sequence). The variable domain in full, with the rest retrieved from reference TRBV15 and TRBJ1-6, is DAMVIQNPRYQVTQFGKPVTLSCSQTLNHNVMYWYQQKSSQAPKLLFHYYDKDFNNEADTPDNFQSRRPNTSFCFLDIRSPGLGDTAMYLCATSSPGQGLGSPLHFGNGTRLTVT.

This chain joins TRBV5-1 and TRBJ2-1; 10 nucleotides align to TRBD2. The J segment lost 8 bases and the V segment lost 4 bases, leaving 12 bases of the junction unmatched. The CDR3 runs to 16 residues. CDR1 and CDR2 (germline): SGHRS, YFSETQ. The CDR3 here is CASSPMERGGLYEQFF. The CDR3 DNA reads as TGCGCCAGCAGCCCTATGGAGCGGGGGGGCCTCTATGAGCAGTTCTTC. Full variable domain (remainder filled in from reference TRBV5-1 and TRBJ2-1): KAGVTQTPRYLIKTRGQQVTLSCSPISGHRSVSWYQQTPGQGLQFLFEYFSETQRNKGNFPGRFSGRQFSNSRSEMNVSTLELGDSALYLCASSPMERGGLYEQFFGPGTRLTVL.

The rearrangement joins TRBV11-2 to TRBJ2-2, with a weak D call TRBD2 (5 bases). V lost 3 bases, J lost 9 bases, and 17 bases lay in between. The V gene's germline CDR1 is SGHAT and CDR2 FQNNGV. The CDR3 sequence is 15 residues long. The CDR3 nucleotides are TGTGCCAGCAGCTTCTTGCCTAGCAAACACCGGGAGCTGTTTTTT. Translated, it gives CASSFLPSKHRELFF.

This clone came up once. This chain connects TRBV4-1 to TRBJ2-1, with TRBD2 identical over 7 bases. V was pared by 4 bases and J by 8 bases, with 14 bases of the junction left unmatched. CDR1 and CDR2 (germline): MGHRA, YSYEKL. The CDR3 spans 16 residues. The DNA for the CDR3 is TGCGCCAGCAGCCCCCCAAAGGTGGCAGGGAGGGATGAGCAGTTCTTC. This encodes CASSPPKVAGRDEQFF.

The genes are TRBV19 and TRBJ2-3; D may be TRBD2 (6 bases). V was cut by 3 bases and J by 0 bases, with 10 bases left in between. Germline-derived CDR1 and CDR2 are LNHDA and SQIVND (reference sequence). CDR3 length: 15 amino acids. CDR3 coding DNA: TGTGCCAGTAGTATTTTTGGAGGGAGCACAGATACGCAGTATTTT. Translating it yields CASSIFGGSTDTQYF.

The CDR3 DNA follows: TGTGCCATCAGTGCCGGGGACTTTTCTACTACGGGAGCCTACAATGAGCAGTTCTTC. The encoded protein is CAISAGDFSTTGAYNEQFF. The chain uses TRBV10-3 and TRBJ2-1, with D possibly matching TRBD2 (6 bases). Trimming cost V 4 bases and J 2 bases, with 24 bases left between them. The CDR3 sequence is 19 residues long. The germline CDR1 and CDR2 sequences are ENHRY and SYGVKD.

J is TRBJ1-5 and V is TRBV27; 11 bases are shared with TRBD1. The junction had 7 bases not matched to a gene; V was cut back by 6 bases and J by 6 bases. This CDR3 contains 15 residues. Germline-derived CDR1 and CDR2 are MNHEY and SMNVEV (reference sequence). The CDR3 region is CASRPGTGGRQPQHF. The DNA of the CDR3 is TGTGCCAGCAGACCCGGGACAGGGGGACGTCAGCCCCAGCATTTT.

The rearrangement joins TRBV6-5 to TRBJ2-1; D remains unclear. Germline CDR1 is MNHEY and CDR2 is SVGAGI. Trimming left V 4 bases short and J 1 base short, with 5 bases between. The CDR3 spans 13 residues. The CDR3 bases are TGTGCCAGCAGTTCTACTTCCTACAATGAGCAGTTCTTC. This codes for CASSSTSYNEQFF.

V and J are TRBV5-1 and TRBJ2-7, with 8 positions matching TRBD2. This CDR3 has 14 amino acids. Germline V gene lookup returns CDR1 SGHRS and CDR2 YFSETQ. V dropped 4 bases and J dropped 2; count of bases not matched to a gene: 5. CDR3 amino acids: CASSASGSPYEQYF. The CDR3 DNA reads as TGCGCCAGCAGCGCCAGCGGGAGCCCCTACGAGCAGTACTTC.

The V gene is TRBV18, the J gene TRBJ1-4; 7 positions agree with TRBD1. J gave up 7 bases and V 4 bases, and 9 bases lay outside the gene matches. CDR3 size: 15 residues. Germline V gene data show CDR1 as KGHSH and CDR2 as LQKENI. This CDR3 reads CASSLDRAASEKLFF. As DNA, the CDR3 is TGTGCCAGCTCACTCGACAGGGCTGCTAGTGAAAAACTGTTTTTT.